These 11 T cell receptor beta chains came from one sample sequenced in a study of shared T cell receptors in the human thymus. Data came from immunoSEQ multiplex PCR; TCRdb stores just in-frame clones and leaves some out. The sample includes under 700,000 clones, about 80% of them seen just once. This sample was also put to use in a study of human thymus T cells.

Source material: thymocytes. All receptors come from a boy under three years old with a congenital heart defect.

CDR3 coding DNA: TGCGCCAGCAGGCAGGGGGCATCTAGCACAGATACGCAGTATTTT. Encoded protein: CASRQGASSTDTQYF. The chain employs TRBV5-1 and TRBJ2-3, with 8 bases fitting TRBD1. The CDR3 consists of 15 residues. After removal of 5 bases from V and 0 bases from J, the junction contained 5 bases not matched to a gene. Germline V CDR1 and CDR2: SGHRS, YFSETQ.

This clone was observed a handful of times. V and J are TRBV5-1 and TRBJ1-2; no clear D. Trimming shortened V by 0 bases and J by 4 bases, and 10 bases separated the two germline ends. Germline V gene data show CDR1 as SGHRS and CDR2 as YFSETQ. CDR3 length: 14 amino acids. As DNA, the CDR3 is TGCGCCAGCAGCTTGGAGGGAGGAGGCTATGGCTACACCTTC. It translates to CASSLEGGGYGYTF.

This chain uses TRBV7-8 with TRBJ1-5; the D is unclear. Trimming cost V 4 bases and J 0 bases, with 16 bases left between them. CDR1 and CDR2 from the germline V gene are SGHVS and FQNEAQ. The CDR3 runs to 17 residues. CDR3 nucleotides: TGTGCCAGCAGCTCGCCGGCGGGTGAGGGTAGCAATCAGCCCCAGCATTTT. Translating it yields CASSSPAGEGSNQPQHF.

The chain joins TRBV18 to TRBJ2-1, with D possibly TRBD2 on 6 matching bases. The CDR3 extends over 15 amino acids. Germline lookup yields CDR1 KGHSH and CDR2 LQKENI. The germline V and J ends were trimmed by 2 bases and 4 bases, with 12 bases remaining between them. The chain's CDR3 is CASSPNRDSYNEQFF. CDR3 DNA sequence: TGTGCCAGCTCACCAAACCGGGACTCGTACAATGAGCAGTTCTTC.

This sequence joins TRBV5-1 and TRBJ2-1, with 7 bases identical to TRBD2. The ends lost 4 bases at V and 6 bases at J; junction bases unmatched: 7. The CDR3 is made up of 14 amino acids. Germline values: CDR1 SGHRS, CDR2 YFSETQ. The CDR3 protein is CASSPSREFNEQFF. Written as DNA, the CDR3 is TGCGCCAGCAGCCCCTCGCGGGAGTTCAATGAGCAGTTCTTC.

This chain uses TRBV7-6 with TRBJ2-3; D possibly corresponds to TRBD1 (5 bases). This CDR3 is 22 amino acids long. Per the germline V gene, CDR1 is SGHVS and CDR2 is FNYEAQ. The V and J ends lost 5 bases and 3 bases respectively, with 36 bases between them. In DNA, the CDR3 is TGTGCCAGCAGCCGCCGCATTATGCAGGGTCCGGGCGCGCACGGAGAAACAGATACGCAGTATTTT. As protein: CASSRRIMQGPGAHGETDTQYF.

The CDR3 region has the DNA TGTGCCTGGAGCTACCGGGGGGGGAGCTCCTATAATTCACCCCTCCACTTT. Translation: CAWSYRGGSSYNSPLHF. V gene TRBV30 combines with J gene TRBJ1-6; D is perhaps TRBD1 (5 bases). This CDR3 spans 17 amino acids. The germline V gene encodes CDR1 GTSNPN and CDR2 SVGIG (reference sequence). Trimming removed 3 bases from V and 0 bases from J, with 15 bases in between.

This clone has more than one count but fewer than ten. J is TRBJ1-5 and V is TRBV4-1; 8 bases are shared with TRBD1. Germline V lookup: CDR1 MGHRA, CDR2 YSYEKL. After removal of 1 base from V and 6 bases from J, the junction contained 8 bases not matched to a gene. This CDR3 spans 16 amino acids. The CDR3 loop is CASSQAFRGHGQPQHF. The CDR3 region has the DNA TGCGCCAGCAGCCAAGCTTTCAGGGGGCACGGTCAGCCCCAGCATTTT.

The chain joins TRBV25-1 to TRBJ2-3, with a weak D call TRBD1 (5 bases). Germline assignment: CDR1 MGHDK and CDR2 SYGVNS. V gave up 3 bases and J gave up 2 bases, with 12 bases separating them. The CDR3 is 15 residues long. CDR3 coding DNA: TGTGCCAGCAGTGATCGGAAGGACAACACAGATACGCAGTATTTT. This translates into CASSDRKDNTDTQYF.

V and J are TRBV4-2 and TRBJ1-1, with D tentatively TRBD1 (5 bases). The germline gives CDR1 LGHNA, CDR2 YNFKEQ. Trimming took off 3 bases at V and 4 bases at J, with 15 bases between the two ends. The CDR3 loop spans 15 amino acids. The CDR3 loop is CASSHHAGGGTEAFF. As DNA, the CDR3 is TGTGCCAGCAGCCATCACGCTGGGGGGGGCACTGAAGCTTTCTTT.

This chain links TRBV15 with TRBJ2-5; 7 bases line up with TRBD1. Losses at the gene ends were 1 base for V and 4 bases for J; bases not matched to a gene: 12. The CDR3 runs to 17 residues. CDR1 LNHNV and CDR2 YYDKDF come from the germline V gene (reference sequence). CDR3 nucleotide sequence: TGTGCCACCAGCAGAGGGTTGCTAGGGGGCATTGGAGAGACCCAGTACTTC. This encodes CATSRGLLGGIGETQYF.